The 9 T cell receptor beta chains below were found in one sample sequenced in a study of cytomegalovirus exposure and HLA in healthy donors. Generated by immunoSEQ multiplex PCR, the TCRdb table keeps only in-frame clones and is missing some. Of about 160,000 clones detected, approximately 96% appear once; the ten largest clones hold about 0.89%. What was sequenced was PBMCs. Every receptor here comes from a woman aged 18-30 years in good health and CMV-seronegative.

The chain uses TRBV28 and TRBJ1-4, with 8 bases that match TRBD1. The CDR3 runs to 17 residues. The trim removed 6 bases at V and 7 bases at J, leaving 16 bases unmatched. Germline-derived CDR1 and CDR2 are MDHEN and SYDVKM. As DNA, the CDR3 is TGTGCCAGCAGGGCGGGACAGGACATTAAGGTGGGTGAAAAACTGTTTTTT. This sequence encodes CASRAGQDIKVGEKLFF. Combining the CDR3 with reference TRBV28 and TRBJ1-4 gives the whole variable domain DVKVTQSSRYLVKRTGEKVFLECVQDMDHENMFWYRQDPGLGLRLIYFSYDVKMKEKGDIPEGYSVSREKKERFSLILESASTNQTSMYLCASRAGQDIKVGEKLFFGSGTQLSVL.

Remarks on this clone: In the same sample, other DNA sequences code for this CDR3. The chain combines TRBV7-2 with TRBJ1-1; D gene uncertain. The germline V gene has CDR1 SGHTA and CDR2 FQGNSA. V lost 0 bases and J lost 1, with 9 bases in between. The CDR3 runs to 15 residues. Here the CDR3 DNA reads TGTGCCAGCAGCTTAGCGGGTACGGGGAACACTGAAGCTTTCTTT. The encoded protein is CASSLAGTGNTEAFF. Full variable domain (missing parts from reference TRBV7-2 and TRBJ1-1): GAGVSQSPSNKVTEKGKDVELRCDPISGHTALYWYRQSLGQGLEFLIYFQGNSAPDKSGLPSDRFSAERTGGSVSTLTIQRTQQEDSAVYLCASSLAGTGNTEAFFGQGTRLTVV.

This chain connects TRBV27 to TRBJ1-1, with 7 bases aligning to TRBD1. The CDR3 is made up of 15 amino acids. From germline, CDR1 is MNHEY and CDR2 SMNVEV (reference sequence). The ends lost 5 bases at V and 0 bases at J; junction bases unmatched: 6. The CDR3 nucleotides are TGTGCCAGCAGTGATCGACAGGGTATGAACACTGAAGCTTTCTTT. Protein: CASSDRQGMNTEAFF.

The chain combines TRBV6-6 with TRBJ1-1, with D uncertain. Deletions cut 7 bases from V and 4 bases from J, with 10 bases between. This CDR3 region has 12 residues. CDR1 is MNHNY, CDR2 SVGAGI, per germline (reference sequence). In DNA, the CDR3 is TGTGCCAGCACCCTTACGGGCACTGAAGCTTTCTTT. Translation gives CASTLTGTEAFF.

The chain links TRBV5-4 to TRBJ2-7; 13 bases map to TRBD2. Germline CDR1 is SGHNT and CDR2 is YYREEE (reference sequence). The CDR3 loop spans 16 amino acids. V shed 0 bases and J 5 bases; nucleotides not matched to a gene: 5. Here the CDR3 reads CASSLGGTSGDDEQYF. The CDR3 nucleotides are TGTGCCAGCAGCTTGGGGGGGACTAGCGGGGATGACGAGCAGTACTTC.

V is TRBV13 and J is TRBJ1-2; D call uncertain. From germline, CDR1 is PRHDT and CDR2 FYEKMQ (reference sequence). V was clipped by 1 base and J by 6 bases, with 15 bases between them. The CDR3 loop spans 15 amino acids. The CDR3 spells CASSLVPQEIHGYTF. CDR3 nucleotides: TGTGCCAGCAGCTTAGTCCCGCAGGAAATCCATGGCTACACCTTC.

The V gene is TRBV5-1, the J gene TRBJ1-3; 7 positions match TRBD1. Per the germline V gene, CDR1 is SGHRS and CDR2 is YFSETQ. The CDR3 is made up of 15 amino acids. Unmatched junction bases numbered 4, after V lost 4 bases and J lost 0 bases. The CDR3: CASSRTGDSGNTIYF. The CDR3 DNA is TGCGCCAGCAGCCGAACAGGGGACTCTGGAAACACCATATATTTT.

The chain has TRBV25-1 and TRBJ2-7, with D possibly TRBD2 on 5 matching bases. Trimming stripped 3 bases from V and 4 bases from J, with 13 bases between. Germline CDR1 is MGHDK and CDR2 is SYGVNS. The CDR3 consists of 14 residues. CDR3 DNA: TGTGCCAGCAGTGACCCGGGGTCGACGTACGAGCAGTACTTC. Its protein is CASSDPGSTYEQYF.

This sequence joins TRBV15 and TRBJ1-2; no reliable D call. The CDR3 has 15 residues. Germline values: CDR1 LNHNV, CDR2 YYDKDF (reference sequence). V lost 1 base and J 6 bases, leaving 15 bases between the germline ends. Here the CDR3 reads CATSRGNPPPDGYTF. The DNA of the CDR3 is TGTGCCACCAGCAGAGGAAACCCTCCCCCAGATGGCTACACCTTC.